This TCR beta chain derives from a study of graft-versus-host responses after intestinal transplantation. For the study at large: All recipients were transplanted with multivisceral, liver-intestinal, or isolated intestinal grafts.

A note on this clone: The target antigen is unknown.

Whole-study findings and limits: GvH clones occurred in recipient marrow; some first appeared in ileum or blood. Across patients carrying graft-donor T cell macrochimerism, allografts held high graft-versus-host to host-versus-graft clonal ratios. Early after transplant, HvG declines were associated with peak levels of circulating GvH clones.

Clones were read by immunoSEQ multiplex PCR, and TCRdb kept only the in-frame ones, dropping some. The table includes around 99,000 clones, roughly 90% detected once. The sequenced sample was unstimulated CD4+ T cells sorted from spleen or lymph node cells, obtained before transplant. This TCR was sampled from a human donor who was the organ donor for an intestinal transplant.

This CDR3 is CASSLGQGVQPQHF. The CDR3 nucleotides are TGTGCCAGCAGCTTAGGACAGGGGGTTCAGCCCCAGCATTTT. V gene TRBV7-9 combines with J gene TRBJ1-5, with 9 bases identical to TRBD1. Germline CDR1 is SEHNR and CDR2 is FQNEAQ (reference sequence). This CDR3 is 14 amino acids long. Losses at the gene ends were 1 base for V and 6 bases for J; bases not matched to a gene: 1.